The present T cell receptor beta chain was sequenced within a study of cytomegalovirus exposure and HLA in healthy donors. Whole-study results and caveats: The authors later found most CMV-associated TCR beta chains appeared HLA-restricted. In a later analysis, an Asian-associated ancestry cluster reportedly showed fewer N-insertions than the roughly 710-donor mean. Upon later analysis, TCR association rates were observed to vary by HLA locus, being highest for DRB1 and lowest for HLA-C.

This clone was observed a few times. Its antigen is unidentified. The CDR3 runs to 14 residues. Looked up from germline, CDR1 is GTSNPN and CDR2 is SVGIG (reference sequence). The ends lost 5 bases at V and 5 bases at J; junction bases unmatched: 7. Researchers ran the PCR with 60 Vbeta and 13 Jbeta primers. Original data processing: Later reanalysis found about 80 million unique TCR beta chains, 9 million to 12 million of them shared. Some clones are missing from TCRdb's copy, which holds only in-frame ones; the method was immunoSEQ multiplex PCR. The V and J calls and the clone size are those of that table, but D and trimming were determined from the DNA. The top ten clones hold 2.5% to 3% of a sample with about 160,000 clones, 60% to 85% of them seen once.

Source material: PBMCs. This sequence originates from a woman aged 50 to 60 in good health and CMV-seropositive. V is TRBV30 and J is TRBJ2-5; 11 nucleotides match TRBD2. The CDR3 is CAWLSGGADETQYF. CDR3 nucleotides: TGTGCCTGGCTTAGCGGGGGGGCCGATGAGACCCAGTACTTC.